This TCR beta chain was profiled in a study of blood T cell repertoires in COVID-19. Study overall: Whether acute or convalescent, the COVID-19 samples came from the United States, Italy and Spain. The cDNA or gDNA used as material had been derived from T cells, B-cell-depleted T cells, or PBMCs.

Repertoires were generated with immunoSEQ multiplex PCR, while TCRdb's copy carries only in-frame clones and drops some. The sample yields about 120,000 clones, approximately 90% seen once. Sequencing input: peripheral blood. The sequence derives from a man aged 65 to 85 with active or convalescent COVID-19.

DNA of the CDR3: TGTGCCACCAGCAGAGATATTAGCGGGAGCCGCGAGCAGTACTTC. This translates into CATSRDISGSREQYF. The chain carries TRBV15 and TRBJ2-7, with 9 nucleotides matching TRBD2. The germline V gene encodes CDR1 LNHNV and CDR2 YYDKDF (reference sequence). This CDR3 region has 15 residues. J lost 6 bases, V lost 0 bases, and 6 bases had no gene match.